The 15 T cell receptor beta chains below come from one sample, sequenced in a study of cytomegalovirus exposure and HLA in healthy donors (dated by TCRdb to the late 2010s). Receptors were amplified or captured by the immunoSEQ multiplex PCR assay. For the multiplex PCR, a mixture combining 60 forward primers for TCR Vbeta segments and 13 reverse primers for TCR Jbeta segments was used. Sourced from immuneACCESS, this table was stored by TCRdb with only in-frame sequences that have V and J called. A share of the clones is absent; for the studies checked, an unresolved V gene accounts for under half, and the remainder has no known explanation. Across this sample there are fewer than 150,000 clones, with 75% seen only once. The ten biggest clones cover approximately 3.1% of the sample. The sample comprised PBMCs. These receptors were obtained from a young man in good health and CMV-seronegative.

The rearrangement joins TRBV6-5 to TRBJ1-2; perhaps TRBD1 as D (5 bases). From germline, CDR1 is MNHEY and CDR2 SVGAGI. Trimming pared 6 bases from V and 8 bases from J, leaving 13 bases between. The CDR3 has 12 amino acids. In nucleotides, the CDR3 is TGTGCCAGCAGCTATCAGGGTGGGGGCTACACCTTC. Translated: CASSYQGGGYTF.

The V call is TRBV10-1, the J call TRBJ1-2; 8 nucleotides match TRBD1. The CDR3 is 14 amino acids. The germline V gene has CDR1 WNHNN and CDR2 SYGVQD (reference sequence). With 4 bases clipped from V and 8 bases from J, the junction kept 9 bases outside the gene matches. CDR3 nucleotide sequence: TGCGCCAGCAGTGTCTCAGGGGGCGGGTGGGGCTACACCTTC. This translates into CASSVSGGGWGYTF.

The genes are TRBV29-1 and TRBJ2-7, with a weak D call TRBD2 (6 bases). Germline CDR1 and CDR2: SQVTM and ANQGSEA. The CDR3 runs to 12 residues. The V gene lost 5 bases and the J gene lost 7 bases, with 15 bases spanning the gap. CDR3 protein: CSVSGQYQEQYF. CDR3 nucleotide sequence: TGCAGCGTTAGCGGGCAATACCAGGAGCAGTACTTC.

This clone was observed a few times. This rearrangement joins TRBV6-1 to TRBJ1-5; D is ambiguous. The ends were cut back, 4 bases at V and 11 bases at J, with 12 bases in the middle. The CDR3 sequence is 12 residues long. Germline-derived CDR1 and CDR2 are MNHNS and SASEGT. Here the CDR3 reads CASSVSLQTQHF. The CDR3 DNA follows: TGTGCCAGCAGTGTTTCTCTACAGACCCAGCATTTT.

This clone has more than one count but fewer than ten. The genes are TRBV27 and TRBJ2-2; tentatively, D is TRBD2 (7 bases). Germline V gene lookup returns CDR1 MNHEY and CDR2 SMNVEV (reference sequence). There are 18 residues in the CDR3. Between the trimmed V and J ends, which lost 5 bases and 0 bases, there was a span of 19 bases. This CDR3 reads CASSPKSEGGTNTGELFF. The DNA for the CDR3 is TGTGCCAGCAGTCCGAAATCTGAGGGGGGGACGAACACCGGGGAGCTGTTTTTT.

The chain employs TRBV28 and TRBJ2-2; 7 bases line up with TRBD2. Germline loops: CDR1 MDHEN, CDR2 SYDVKM. This CDR3 contains 14 residues. V was clipped by 7 bases and J by 7 bases; unmatched bases: 9. CDR3 coding DNA: TGTGCCAGCACCTTAGTGGGAGGGTTCGGGGAGCTGTTTTTT. The encoded protein is CASTLVGGFGELFF.

The chain employs TRBV5-1 and TRBJ2-5; possible D gene TRBD2, 5 bases. The CDR3 has 14 residues. Germline CDR1 SGHRS, CDR2 YFSETQ. Trimming left V 2 bases short and J 2 bases short, with 10 bases between. CDR3 protein: CASSFRGKQETQYF. The DNA of the CDR3 is TGCGCCAGCAGCTTTAGAGGGAAGCAAGAGACCCAGTACTTC.

This clone was detected only a few times. The chain uses TRBV6-5 and TRBJ2-1; tentative D call: TRBD1 (7 bases). The germline CDR1 and CDR2 sequences are MNHEY and SVGAGI. The V end lost 8 bases, the J end lost 8 bases, and 19 bases lay between the germline ends. The CDR3 length is 14 residues. This chain's CDR3 is CASGRPGGLYEQFF. CDR3 DNA: TGTGCCAGCGGGAGGCCAGGGGGTTTGTATGAGCAGTTCTTC.

As to this clone: The sample holds other DNA sequences that translate to the same CDR3. The rearrangement joins TRBV7-8 to TRBJ2-2; possibly TRBD2 for D (5 bases). Germline V gives CDR1 SGHVS, CDR2 FQNEAQ. V was trimmed by 1 base and J by 2 bases, leaving 8 bases between them. The CDR3 consists of 15 residues. For the CDR3, the DNA is TGTGCCAGCAGCTTAGGTCGGGGTAACACCGGGGAGCTGTTTTTT. Protein: CASSLGRGNTGELFF.

This chain connects TRBV4-1 to TRBJ2-7; D is possibly TRBD1 (5 bases). The germline CDR1 and CDR2 sequences are MGHRA and YSYEKL. Deletions cut 1 base from V and 6 bases from J, with 13 bases between. This CDR3 has 14 residues. DNA of the CDR3: TGCGCCAGCAGCCAAGGCCCAGGGTCCACCGAGCAGTACTTC. It yields the protein CASSQGPGSTEQYF.

The chain combines TRBV29-1 with TRBJ1-5; D possibly corresponds to TRBD1 (6 bases). V dropped 6 bases and J dropped 0 bases, with 18 bases sitting between them. Per the germline V gene, CDR1 is SQVTM and CDR2 is ANQGSEA. There are 16 residues in the CDR3. The CDR3 spells CSVAGEGGGSNQPQHF. CDR3 nucleotides: TGCAGCGTCGCAGGGGAGGGAGGGGGTAGCAATCAGCCCCAGCATTTT.

The rearrangement links TRBV4-2 to TRBJ1-2, with 10 bases aligning to TRBD1. The J segment lost 6 bases and the V segment lost 3 bases, leaving 4 bases of the junction unmatched. The CDR3 extends over 14 amino acids. From germline, CDR1 is LGHNA and CDR2 YNFKEQ. The CDR3 loop reads CASSHLDRGNGYTF. CDR3 nucleotides: TGTGCCAGCAGCCACCTGGACAGGGGGAATGGCTACACCTTC.

V is TRBV5-1 and J is TRBJ1-1; weak D call: TRBD1 (5 bases). Trimming removed 4 bases from V and 9 bases from J, with 19 bases in between. CDR1 and CDR2 (germline): SGHRS, YFSETQ. The CDR3 covers 14 residues. The CDR3 coding sequence is TGCGCCAGCAGCCAGGGTACCAGGGAATTGAAAGCTTTCTTT. The encoded protein is CASSQGTRELKAFF.

This chain connects TRBV27 to TRBJ1-1, with 8 bases lining up with TRBD1. CDR1 is MNHEY and CDR2 is SMNVEV in the germline V gene (reference sequence). The V segment lost 5 bases and the J segment 7 bases; nucleotides outside the gene matches: 12. The CDR3 length is 15 residues. The CDR3 nucleotides are TGTGCCAGCAGTCCCTACCGCCCAGGACAGGGTGAAGCTTTCTTT. It specifies CASSPYRPGQGEAFF.

The chain couples TRBV7-3 to TRBJ2-7; 9 positions agree with TRBD2. The CDR3 sequence is 14 residues long. Per the germline V gene, CDR1 is SGHTA and CDR2 is FQGTGA. The V and J ends lost 5 bases and 1 base, in that order; junction bases with no gene match: 3. CDR3 coding DNA: TGTGCCAGCAGCCCGACTAGCGGTTCCTACGAGCAGTACTTC. Translated, it gives CASSPTSGSYEQYF.